The 10 T cell receptor beta chains below all came from one sample that was sequenced in a study of T-cell memory formation after mild COVID-19. TCRdb re-called the 5' RACE reads through MiXCR, storing one row per CDR3 protein. The sample has 400,000 to 550,000 distinct CDR3 sequences; roughly 23% are singletons. Sequences were obtained from PBMCs or a T cell subset sorted from them (not recorded which). Receptor source: an adult woman who had mild COVID-19 (a few samples of this study predate the infection). Cell type and time point are not known.

The V call is TRBV5-6, the J call TRBJ2-1; a possible D gene is TRBD2 (5 bases). The length of the CDR3 is 17 residues. Germline V CDR1 and CDR2: SGHDT, YYEEEE. The V gene lost 4 bases and the J gene lost 4 bases, with 21 bases spanning the gap. The chain's CDR3 is CASSPSFGLARYNEQFF. The CDR3 DNA reads as TGTGCCAGCAGCCCATCGTTCGGATTAGCGAGGTACAATGAGCAGTTCTTC.

This rearrangement joins TRBV4-2 to TRBJ2-3; 11 bases are a match to TRBD2. The length of the CDR3 is 15 residues. The germline gives CDR1 LGHNA, CDR2 YNFKEQ. With 9 bases clipped from V and 1 base from J, the junction kept 6 bases outside the gene matches. The CDR3 region is CASSTSGSGTDTQYF. CDR3 in DNA: TGTGCCAGTTCCACTAGCGGGAGCGGCACAGATACGCAGTATTTT.

This clonotype was observed a single time. One end of the junction is discordant with germline, which a read error may explain. J is TRBJ2-3 and V is TRBV2; D remains unclear. This CDR3 spans 13 amino acids. Per the germline V gene, CDR1 is SNHLY and CDR2 is FYNNEI. CDR3 protein: CASSERSTDMQYF. The CDR3 DNA is TGTGCCAGCAGTGAGAGAAGCACAGATATGCAGTATTTT.

Details on this clonotype: The junction does not match germline at one end; this may be a read error. The V gene is TRBV5-1, the J gene TRBJ2-1, with 9 nucleotides matching TRBD2. The CDR3 is 16 residues long. Germline V gives CDR1 SGHRS, CDR2 YFSETQ. CDR3 protein: CASSLGSGGSYDEQFF. The CDR3 nucleotides are TGCGCCAGCAGCTTGGGAAGCGGGGGGTCCTACGATGAGCAGTTCTTC.

The rearrangement uses TRBV25-1 and TRBJ1-2; possibly TRBD1 for D (6 bases). The CDR3 contains 15 residues. The V end lost 1 base, the J end lost 8 bases, and 17 bases lay between the germline ends. Germline CDR1 MGHDK, CDR2 SYGVNS. The CDR3 DNA follows: TGTGCCAGCAGTGAATTCGTGGGGGGCAGGAGAGGCTACACCTTC. Protein: CASSEFVGGRRGYTF.

In this sample, this clonotype turned up a few times. This chain joins TRBV5-1 and TRBJ2-1; 13 bases are shared with TRBD2. V lost 3 bases to trimming and J lost 7 bases; unmatched junction nucleotides: 7. The CDR3 is made up of 16 amino acids. The germline V gene has CDR1 SGHRS and CDR2 YFSETQ. The CDR3 protein is CASSYWTSGSNNEQFF. The CDR3 coding sequence is TGCGCCAGCAGCTACTGGACTAGCGGGAGTAATAATGAGCAGTTCTTC.

The V gene is TRBV28, the J gene TRBJ1-5, with D possibly being TRBD1 (5 bases). Trimming shortened V by 6 bases and J by 7 bases, and 19 bases separated the two germline ends. This CDR3 comprises 15 residues. Germline V CDR1 and CDR2: MDHEN, SYDVKM. The DNA of the CDR3 is TGTGCCAGCAGGACTGTTGGGCAGGGTGCGCAGCCCCAGCATTTT. It translates to CASRTVGQGAQPQHF.

Remarks on this clonotype: Its ends do not fully match the called genes, so a read error is possible. The gene calls are TRBV6-2 or TRBV6-3 and TRBJ2-7; weak D call: TRBD2 (6 bases). This CDR3 comprises 13 residues. Germline loops: CDR1 MNHEY, CDR2 SVGEGT. In DNA form, the CDR3 reads TGCCCAGTTAGCGGCGGTAAGCCCTACGAGCAGTACTTC. Translated: CPVSGGKPYEQYF.

The chain employs TRBV12-3 or TRBV12-4 and TRBJ2-3; D remains unclear. V was shortened by 2 bases and J by 3 bases, with 9 bases between the two germline ends. The CDR3 length is 14 residues. The CDR3 protein is CASSLWVPTDTQYF. The CDR3, as DNA: TGTGCCAGCAGTTTATGGGTCCCGACAGATACGCAGTATTTT.

The chain carries TRBV4-2 and TRBJ1-2; TRBD1 might be the D (5 bases). V lost 1 base to trimming and J lost 3 bases, with 12 bases between them. Germline V gene sequence: CDR1 LGHNA, CDR2 YNFKEQ. This CDR3 contains 15 residues. CDR3 in amino acids: CASSQAQGFDYGYTF. CDR3 in DNA: TGTGCCAGCAGCCAAGCCCAGGGTTTCGACTATGGCTACACCTTC.